Sequencing of this T cell receptor beta chain was carried out in a study of blood T cell repertoires in COVID-19. Study overall: T cells, B-cell-depleted T cells, or PBMCs supplied cDNA or gDNA.

Germline CDR1 reads SQVTM; CDR2 reads ANQGSEA. The CDR3 length is 14 residues. Losses at the gene ends were 4 bases for V and 0 bases for J; bases not matched to a gene: 4. In the original processing: Amplification of reference gene primers provided the estimated nucleated cell counts. Some clones are missing from TCRdb's copy, which holds only in-frame ones; the method was immunoSEQ multiplex PCR. The DNA gave D and trimming, while V, J and clone size come from that table. Of 270,000 or so clones listed, approximately 84% are singletons. In Seattle, patients joined the study during active infection and were tracked longitudinally.

The TCR sequence derives from a human donor with COVID-19, enrolled during active disease. The donor label of this sample is uncertain. The specimen sequenced was peripheral blood. The rearrangement joins TRBV29-1 to TRBJ2-3; 7 nucleotides match TRBD1. CDR3 in amino acids: CSVAGQTSTDTQYF. The CDR3 DNA is TGCAGCGTTGCGGGACAGACCAGCACAGATACGCAGTATTTT.